This record covers a single TCR beta chain. The target antigen is unknown. This specimen comes from a study of T cells in Graves' hyperthyroidism and ophthalmopathy. Points from the study as a whole: Expanded thyroid clonotypes (above 0.001) were mostly also found in blood. Ophthalmopathy onset followed model prediction by a median about seven months.

Patients were excluded because of uncontrolled infection, other autoimmune disease, pregnancy or lactation. Each diagnosis was grounded in clinical symptoms, serum thyroxine and TRAb, thyroid ultrasound, and orbital computed tomography. This CDR3 spans 16 amino acids. Looked up from germline, CDR1 is MNHEY and CDR2 is SMNVEV (reference sequence). The ends were cut back, 5 bases at V and 0 bases at J, with 17 bases in the middle. Amplified TCR beta CDR3 regions derived from RNA transcripts. A set of HTBI primers served as the primers for a first-round RT-PCR of the TCR CDR3. TCRdb ran MiXCR on the multiplex PCR reads and lists one entry per CDR3 protein. This sample has 480,000 or so distinct CDR3 sequences, with roughly 45% found just once.

What was sequenced was peripheral blood or thyroid tissue (not recorded which). The receptor was isolated from an adult woman with Graves' disease, either hyperthyroidism or ophthalmopathy (not recorded which). The rearrangement uses TRBV27 and TRBJ2-7, with D possibly TRBD1 on 8 matching bases. CDR3 nucleotides: TGTGCCAGCAGTCTTAAACAGGGGGGGATCTCCTACGAGCAGTACTTC. It yields the protein CASSLKQGGISYEQYF.